The rows below give T cell receptor beta chains drawn from one sample of a study of vaccination effects on CD4 cells after COVID-19. Repertoires were generated with immunoSEQ multiplex PCR, while TCRdb's copy carries only in-frame clones and drops some. Of around 60,000 clones in the sample, approximately 79% were seen once. Antigens for these TCRs are unknown. Sequenced here: CD4+ T cells from PBMCs cultured with HCoV-NL63 spike peptides, sampled before COVID-19 vaccination. The receptors come from a human donor who received a COVID-19 vaccine. The CDR3 runs from the conserved cysteine through the conserved F or W. A D gene is named only where the DNA matches it firmly. Size tells how often a clone was seen (once, few, many) or the class of an expanded clone, and some rows leave it out.

V gene,J gene,clone size,D gene,CDR3 DNA,CDR3 protein
TRBV28,TRBJ1-3,.,.,TGTGCCAGCAGCCATTCCAGGGATTCTTCTGGAAACACCATATATTTT,CASSHSRDSSGNTIYF
TRBV30,TRBJ2-1,.,.,TGTGCCTGGAGTCTAAACGTGCCCAATGAGCAGTTCTTC,CAWSLNVPNEQFF
TRBV19,TRBJ2-5,.,TRBD2,TGTGCCAGTAGTAACGGACTAGCAGAGACCCAGTACTTC,CASSNGLAETQYF
TRBV6-4,TRBJ2-3,.,TRBD1,TGTGCCAGCAGTCCCTCCGGGACAGCTGCCGGAGATACGCAGTATTTT,CASSPSGTAAGDTQYF
TRBV9,TRBJ2-3,.,.,TGTGCCAGCAGCGTAATAGCGGGCACAGATACGCAGTATTTT,CASSVIAGTDTQYF
TRBV7-8,TRBJ2-1,.,.,TGTGCCAGCAGCTTATTTGGGGCCAGCCCGGGGGATGAGCAGTTCTTC,CASSLFGASPGDEQFF
TRBV18,TRBJ1-3,few,.,TGTGCCAGCTCACCACCTTCCGGGGGAAACACCATATATTTT,CASSPPSGGNTIYF
TRBV6-5,TRBJ2-5,.,.,TGTGCCAGTTTAGACTCGGGGGAGCTGACCCAGTACTTC,CASLDSGELTQYF
TRBV5-1,TRBJ2-2,.,TRBD2,TGCGCCAGCAGGCTTGAGCGGGGGGGCAGCACCGGGGAGCTGTTTTTT,CASRLERGGSTGELFF
TRBV7-3,TRBJ1-2,few,TRBD1,TGTGCCAGCAGCCCCGGGACAGGGGTTGGCTACACCTTC,CASSPGTGVGYTF
TRBV9,TRBJ2-2,.,TRBD2,TGTGCCAGCAGCGCGCGGGGGACTAACACCGGGGAGCTGTTTTTT,CASSARGTNTGELFF
TRBV3-1/TRBV3-2,TRBJ2-2,.,.,TGTGCCAGCAGCCAAGATTTCGGGGACTCGAACACCGGGGAGCTGTTTTTT,CASSQDFGDSNTGELFF
TRBV19,TRBJ2-3,.,TRBD2,TGTGCCAGTAGTGCCCGAGGTAGCGGGGGGCGCCCGTTCTATTTT,CASSARGSGGRPFYF
TRBV7-2,TRBJ2-5,.,.,TGTGCCAGCAGCTTATGGTCGGGGGCGGGGGAGACCCAGTACTTC,CASSLWSGAGETQYF
TRBV15,TRBJ1-5,.,TRBD1,TGTGCCACCAGCAGACAACGGACAGGGACAAATCAGCCCCAGCATTTT,CATSRQRTGTNQPQHF
TRBV7-9,TRBJ2-1,.,.,TGTGCCAGCAGCTTAAGAGGGGGGGCCTCCTACAATGAGCAGTTCTTC,CASSLRGGASYNEQFF
TRBV6-1,TRBJ2-5,.,.,TGTGCCAGCAGTGAACGTGGGCGCGAAGAGACCCAGTACTTC,CASSERGREETQYF
TRBV18,TRBJ1-1,.,.,TGTGCCAGCTCACCCCCCCCGGGGGGAACTGAAGCTTTCTTT,CASSPPPGGTEAFF
TRBV19,TRBJ2-5,.,TRBD2,TGTGCCAGTAGTAGACAATCGGGGGGGCCTGGAGAGACCCAGTACTTC,CASSRQSGGPGETQYF
TRBV3-1/TRBV3-2,TRBJ1-5,.,.,TGTGCCAGCAGCCAAGGGGGCAGGGGAAATCAGCCCCAGCATTTT,CASSQGGRGNQPQHF
TRBV4-1,TRBJ2-1,.,.,TGCGCCAGCAGCCAGGCTATAGCGAGCTCCTACAATGAGCAGTTCTTC,CASSQAIASSYNEQFF
TRBV30,TRBJ1-1,few,.,TGTGCCTGGAGTGTACCCCAGGGGCTAAGAACTGAAGCTTTCTTT,CAWSVPQGLRTEAFF
TRBV5-1,TRBJ1-6,once,.,TGCGCCAGCAGCTTGAATAGTCGGCAGGGTGGTTCACCCCTCCACTTT,CASSLNSRQGGSPLHF
TRBV10-3,TRBJ1-4,.,TRBD1,TGTGCCATCAGTTTGGGACAGGGGAGTGAAAAACTGTTTTTT,CAISLGQGSEKLFF
TRBV2,TRBJ2-3,.,.,TGTGCCAGCAATTACCGGAGGACGGATACGCAGTATTTT,CASNYRRTDTQYF
TRBV5-5,TRBJ2-1,.,TRBD1,TGTGCCAGTCAGAGGGGACAGGGTCGCGATGAGCAGTTCTTC,CASQRGQGRDEQFF
TRBV19,TRBJ1-5,.,.,TGTGCCAGTAGCAATACTTGGAGTAGCAATCAGCCCCAGCATTTT,CASSNTWSSNQPQHF
TRBV27,TRBJ1-2,.,TRBD1,TGTGCCAGCAGTCACTCTCCAACAGGGGGTACTAACTATGGCTACACCTTC,CASSHSPTGGTNYGYTF
TRBV20-1,TRBJ2-1,.,TRBD2,TGCAGTGCTCCGAAAGCGGGGGAGCAGTTCTTC,CSAPKAGEQFF
TRBV4-1,TRBJ1-3,.,.,TGCGCCAGCAGCCAAGATACAGGGTCTGGAAACACCATATATTTT,CASSQDTGSGNTIYF
TRBV5-4,TRBJ2-1,few,.,TGTGCCATACGACAGGCCTCCTACAATGAGCAGTTCTTC,CAIRQASYNEQFF
TRBV3-1/TRBV3-2,TRBJ2-2,.,TRBD2,TGTGCCAGCAGCCCCCCTAGCGGGGGGGTTAACACCGGGGAGCTGTTTTTT,CASSPPSGGVNTGELFF
TRBV5-1,TRBJ1-2,few,.,TGCGCCAGCAGCGCTACGTTGGCGTATGGCTACACCTTC,CASSATLAYGYTF
TRBV6-6,TRBJ1-2,.,.,TGTGCCAGCAGACTCAAACCAGGGAGGTATGGCTACACCTTC,CASRLKPGRYGYTF
TRBV7-3,TRBJ1-1,.,TRBD1,TGTGCCAGCAGCCCGGCAGGGGGCTATAGCACTGAAGCTTTCTTT,CASSPAGGYSTEAFF
TRBV6-5,TRBJ2-5,.,.,TGTGCCAGCAGTTACTCTGTCCTAGAGACCCAGTACTTC,CASSYSVLETQYF
TRBV5-6,TRBJ2-1,.,.,TGTGCCAGCAGCTCGCGGACGGGCTACAATGAGCAGTTCTTC,CASSSRTGYNEQFF
TRBV18,TRBJ1-2,.,.,TGTGCCAGCTCACCCCGGAGGGTGGACTATGGCTACACCTTC,CASSPRRVDYGYTF
TRBV27,TRBJ2-2,.,.,TGTGCCAGCACTCCCTCGGCGGCCGGGGAGCTGTTTTTT,CASTPSAAGELFF
TRBV4-1,TRBJ1-1,.,TRBD1,TGCGCCAGCAGCCCCGACAGGGGGACTGAAGCTTTCTTT,CASSPDRGTEAFF
TRBV30,TRBJ1-5,few,.,TGTGCCTGGAATCGGGGGGTTATCAATCAGCCCCAGCATTTT,CAWNRGVINQPQHF
TRBV2,TRBJ2-2,.,.,TGTGCCAGCAGTGTGTGGGTTACCGGGGAGCTGTTTTTT,CASSVWVTGELFF
TRBV5-4,TRBJ1-1,few,TRBD1,TGTGCCAGCAGCGGCACTACAGGGGCAGCTTTCTTT,CASSGTTGAAFF